The 24 T cell receptor beta chains below were found in one sample sequenced in a study of blood T cell repertoires in COVID-19. The data were produced by immunoSEQ multiplex PCR, yet TCRdb's version contains in-frame clones alone and is incomplete. The sample has about 240,000 clones, around 88% seen once; the top ten hold approximately 13%. The sequenced sample was peripheral blood. All receptors come from a man older than 75 with acute or convalescent COVID-19.

This clone was observed a handful of times. The CDR3 protein is CASSTRERLPSYEQYF. CDR3 coding DNA: TGTGCCAGCAGTACGCGGGAGCGACTACCATCCTACGAGCAGTACTTC. The V and J genes are TRBV28 and TRBJ2-7; 7 positions match TRBD2. Germline V gene sequence: CDR1 MDHEN, CDR2 SYDVKM. V gave up 5 bases and J gave up 1 base; unmatched junction bases: 11. The CDR3 runs 16 residues.

CDR3 protein: CASSSSGNGYNEQFF. CDR3 DNA sequence: TGTGCCAGTAGTTCTAGCGGGAACGGGTACAATGAGCAGTTCTTC. The V call is TRBV19, the J call TRBJ2-1; 9 bases agree with TRBD2. The CDR3 totals 15 residues. Germline V CDR1 and CDR2: LNHDA, SQIVND (reference sequence). V gave up 5 bases and J gave up 4 bases; unmatched junction bases: 6. The full variable domain, with the rest looked up from reference TRBV19 and TRBJ2-1, is DGGITQSPKYLFRKEGQNVTLSCEQNLNHDAMYWYRQDPGQGLRLIYYSQIVNDFQKGDIAEGYSVSREKKESFPLTVTSAQKNPTAFYLCASSSSGNGYNEQFFGPGTRLTVL.

The V call is TRBV6-5, the J call TRBJ1-4; TRBD1 agrees at 8 bases. This CDR3 contains 16 residues. The V gene end was trimmed by 0 bases and the J gene end by 5 bases; junction bases not matched to a gene: 5. Per the germline V gene, CDR1 is MNHEY and CDR2 is SVGAGI. This chain's CDR3 is CASSYSSGQGNEKLFF. The CDR3 DNA is TGTGCCAGCAGTTACTCGAGTGGACAGGGAAATGAAAAACTGTTTTTT.

The chain combines TRBV5-4 with TRBJ2-1; TRBD2 aligns across 11 bases. The V gene's germline CDR1 is SGHNT and CDR2 YYREEE (reference sequence). Trimming at V came to 2 bases and at J to 2 bases, leaving 6 bases not matched to a gene. The CDR3 extends over 17 amino acids. This CDR3 reads CASSLFGTSGPYNEQFF. CDR3 sequence (DNA): TGTGCCAGCAGCTTATTCGGGACTAGCGGCCCCTACAATGAGCAGTTCTTC.

The V call is TRBV11-2, the J call TRBJ1-6; 7 bases are a match to TRBD1. In germline, CDR1 is SGHAT, CDR2 FQNNGV. CDR3 length: 15 residues. Trimming cost V 6 bases and J 4 bases; bases outside gene matches: 6. For the CDR3, the DNA is TGTGCCAGCAGAAATATGGGACAGTATAATTCACCCCTCCACTTT. Amino acids: CASRNMGQYNSPLHF.

The J gene is TRBJ2-5, the V gene TRBV10-1; TRBD1 matches at 10 bases. Germline-derived CDR1 and CDR2 are WNHNN and SYGVQD (reference sequence). Trimming removed 8 bases from V and 4 bases from J; junction bases left unmatched: 4. The CDR3 is made up of 13 amino acids. As DNA, the CDR3 is TGCGCCAGCGGACAGGGGGACAGAGAGACCCAGTACTTC. Protein sequence: CASGQGDRETQYF.

The CDR3 region is CASKGELEQFF. CDR3 DNA sequence: TGCGCCAGCAAAGGGGAACTCGAGCAGTTCTTC. The rearrangement links TRBV5-1 to TRBJ2-1, with D perhaps matching TRBD1 (5 bases). With 6 bases removed from V and 10 bases from J, the gap between germline ends came to 11 bases. CDR1 is SGHRS and CDR2 is YFSETQ in the germline V gene. The CDR3 is 11 residues long.

This chain joins TRBV5-1 and TRBJ1-1, with D uncertain. Germline loops: CDR1 SGHRS, CDR2 YFSETQ. The CDR3 length is 15 residues. Trimming pared 0 bases from V and 2 bases from J, leaving 11 bases between. CDR3 loop: CASSLDPGRNTEAFF. The CDR3 DNA reads TGCGCCAGCAGCTTGGACCCGGGTCGTAACACTGAAGCTTTCTTT.

The chain has TRBV7-9 and TRBJ1-4; tentatively, D is TRBD1 (5 bases). Germline V CDR1 and CDR2: SEHNR, FQNEAQ (reference sequence). This CDR3 region has 14 residues. V was pared by 1 base and J by 10 bases, with 13 bases between. CDR3 nucleotide sequence: TGTGCCAGCAGCTTAGATGCGGGGGAGGGAAAACTGTTTTTT. Amino acid sequence: CASSLDAGEGKLFF.

This clone was detected once. The chain employs TRBV5-1 and TRBJ2-1; tentative D call: TRBD1 (5 bases). Trimming pared 2 bases from V and 9 bases from J, leaving 12 bases between. Germline V lookup: CDR1 SGHRS, CDR2 YFSETQ. The CDR3 totals 13 residues. The CDR3 sequence is CASSLQVPGEQFF. The CDR3 nucleotides are TGCGCCAGCAGCTTACAGGTTCCAGGTGAGCAGTTCTTC.

This sequence joins TRBV10-1 and TRBJ2-7; D uncertain. The CDR3 loop spans 10 amino acids. V lost 10 bases to trimming and J lost 6 bases, with 10 bases between them. Germline V gene data show CDR1 as WNHNN and CDR2 as SYGVQD (reference sequence). In nucleotides, the CDR3 is TGCGCCAAGTACTCTGGCGAGCAGTACTTC. Translation gives CAKYSGEQYF.

This sequence joins TRBV7-2 and TRBJ1-3; the D is unclear. The CDR3 extends over 14 amino acids. V lost 6 bases to trimming and J lost 0 bases, with 9 bases between them. Looked up from germline, CDR1 is SGHTA and CDR2 is FQGNSA. The chain's CDR3 is CASRKGGSGNTIYF. The CDR3 DNA reads TGTGCCAGCAGAAAGGGAGGCTCTGGAAACACCATATATTTT.

J is TRBJ1-3 and V is TRBV28; tentatively, D is TRBD1 (5 bases). The germline V gene encodes CDR1 MDHEN and CDR2 SYDVKM. Trimming stripped 5 bases from V and 5 bases from J, with 19 bases between. The CDR3 totals 16 residues. The CDR3 nucleotides read TGTGCCAGCAGTCTCCAATTGGGGGGGGTCAGAAACACCATATATTTT. Translation gives CASSLQLGGVRNTIYF.

The chain is built from TRBV10-2 and TRBJ2-7, with a possible D match to TRBD1 (6 bases). There are 15 residues in the CDR3. The V end lost 2 bases, the J end lost 2 bases, and 13 bases lay between the germline ends. Germline V gives CDR1 WSHSY, CDR2 SAAADI. The CDR3 sequence: CASSESLNRAYEQYF. CDR3 DNA sequence: TGCGCCAGCAGTGAGAGTCTTAACAGGGCCTACGAGCAGTACTTC.

The chain couples TRBV9 to TRBJ2-1, with D unclear. V gave up 1 base and J gave up 7 bases, with 3 bases separating them. Germline CDR1 SGDLS, CDR2 YYNGEE. The CDR3 is 11 amino acids. CDR3 amino acids: CASSVRNEQFF. The CDR3 DNA is TGTGCCAGCAGCGTACGGAATGAGCAGTTCTTC. Using reference TRBV9 and TRBJ2-1 for the parts outside the CDR3, the full variable domain is DSGVTQTPKHLITATGQRVTLRCSPRSGDLSVYWYQQSLDQGLQFLIQYYNGEERAKGNILERFSAQQFPDLHSELNLSSLELGDSALYFCASSVRNEQFFGPGTRLTVL.

CDR3 residues: CASSLAGTGLDTQYF. The CDR3 region has the DNA TGTGCCAGCAGCTTGGCCGGGACAGGCTTGGATACGCAGTATTTT. The J gene is TRBJ2-3, the V gene TRBV5-6; 8 bases align to TRBD1. V lost 0 bases, J lost 6 bases, and 6 bases stayed unmatched. The CDR3 is made up of 15 amino acids. CDR1 is SGHDT and CDR2 is YYEEEE in the germline V gene.

V gene TRBV28 combines with J gene TRBJ1-2, with 7 bases fitting TRBD1. There are 15 residues in the CDR3. The germline V gene encodes CDR1 MDHEN and CDR2 SYDVKM. V shed 7 bases and J 2 bases; nucleotides not matched to a gene: 10. The DNA of the CDR3 is TGTGCCAGCATGACTCGGGTACAGGGGAACTATGGCTACACCTTC. This gives the protein CASMTRVQGNYGYTF.

The gene calls are TRBV19 and TRBJ2-7, with 7 bases that match TRBD1. The CDR3 spans 16 residues. V shed 5 bases, J shed 7 bases, and the junction held 17 bases outside the gene matches. The germline V gene encodes CDR1 LNHDA and CDR2 SQIVND (reference sequence). The CDR3 nucleotides are TGTGCCAGTAGTCCTCCCGGGACAGCCGTGATGGGAGAGCAGTACTTC. Protein sequence: CASSPPGTAVMGEQYF.

The chain carries TRBV10-3 and TRBJ2-1, with D possibly being TRBD2 (5 bases). There are 13 residues in the CDR3. CDR1 ENHRY and CDR2 SYGVKD come from the germline V gene. The V end lost 2 bases, the J end lost 6 bases, and 8 bases lay between the germline ends. The CDR3 region is CAISERGRNEQFF. CDR3 DNA: TGTGCCATCAGTGAGCGAGGGCGCAATGAGCAGTTCTTC.

The chain has TRBV7-9 and TRBJ1-2; 11 positions agree with TRBD1. CDR1 is SEHNR and CDR2 is FQNEAQ in the germline V gene (reference sequence). Losses at the gene ends were 2 bases for V and 6 bases for J; bases not matched to a gene: 2. There are 14 residues in the CDR3. The CDR3 reads CASSLRDRGDGYTF. The CDR3 nucleotides read TGTGCCAGCAGCTTAAGGGACAGGGGGGATGGCTACACCTTC.

The V and J genes are TRBV28 and TRBJ1-1; D gene ambiguous. V was clipped by 7 bases and J by 7 bases, with 13 bases between them. This CDR3 spans 12 amino acids. Per the germline V gene, CDR1 is MDHEN and CDR2 is SYDVKM. CDR3 region: CASKSSAGEAFF. For the CDR3, the DNA is TGTGCCAGCAAGAGTTCGGCAGGTGAAGCTTTCTTT. The full variable domain, rest sourced from reference TRBV28 and TRBJ1-1, is DVKVTQSSRYLVKRTGEKVFLECVQDMDHENMFWYRQDPGLGLRLIYFSYDVKMKEKGDIPEGYSVSREKKERFSLILESASTNQTSMYLCASKSSAGEAFFGQGTRLTVV.

This rearrangement joins TRBV6-5 to TRBJ2-5, with 7 bases matching TRBD2. This CDR3 spans 15 amino acids. The germline V gene encodes CDR1 MNHEY and CDR2 SVGAGI. V lost 4 bases to trimming and J lost 3 bases; unmatched junction nucleotides: 8. The CDR3 DNA is TGTGCCAGCAGTTTAGACAGCGGGAAAAAAGAGACCCAGTACTTC. Translation: CASSLDSGKKETQYF.

The chain carries TRBV19 and TRBJ1-2; 8 nucleotides line up with TRBD1. CDR3 size: 18 residues. The junction had 18 bases not matched to a gene; V was cut back by 4 bases and J by 5 bases. Per the germline V gene, CDR1 is LNHDA and CDR2 is SQIVND (reference sequence). The CDR3 coding sequence is TGTGCCAGTAGTAACTACCGAAATGGGACAGGACCGAGGTATGGCTACACCTTC. This codes for CASSNYRNGTGPRYGYTF.

Turning to this clone: Other DNA sequences in the sample encode the same CDR3. V gene TRBV3-1 (or the pseudogene TRBV3-2) combines with J gene TRBJ2-7, with D maybe TRBD1 (5 bases). The germline V and J ends were trimmed by 1 base and 5 bases, with 6 bases remaining between them. From germline, CDR1 is LGHDT and CDR2 YNNKEL (reference sequence). CDR3 length: 12 residues. The CDR3 nucleotides read TGTGCCAGCAGCCAAGGGGGCCACGAGCAGTACTTC. Protein sequence: CASSQGGHEQYF.